This T cell receptor (beta chain) was profiled in a study of blood T cell repertoires in COVID-19. Overall study: Italy, Spain and the United States were the sources of the convalescent and acute COVID-19 samples. Sample material is recorded as cDNA or gDNA derived from T cells, B-cell-depleted T cells, or PBMCs.

Original processing notes: The assay estimated nucleated cells by amplifying reference gene primers. TCRdb's table, derived via immunoSEQ multiplex PCR, lists solely in-frame clones and lacks some. V and J calls and clone size are copied from that table; D and trimming were computed from the DNA. The table has 95,000 to 150,000 clones, 70% to 90% seen once. Germline V gene lookup returns CDR1 LNHDA and CDR2 SQIVND (reference sequence). There are 16 residues in the CDR3. Trimming at V came to 10 bases and at J to 6 bases, leaving 16 bases not matched to a gene. What was sequenced was peripheral blood. The rearrangement links TRBV19 to TRBJ2-3; 10 nucleotides line up with TRBD2. The origin of this receptor is a woman older than 75 with acute or convalescent COVID-19. The CDR3 DNA sequence: TGTGCCACCGGGAATGTGGGACTAGCGATTTTGGATACGCAGTATTTT. This codes for CATGNVGLAILDTQYF.